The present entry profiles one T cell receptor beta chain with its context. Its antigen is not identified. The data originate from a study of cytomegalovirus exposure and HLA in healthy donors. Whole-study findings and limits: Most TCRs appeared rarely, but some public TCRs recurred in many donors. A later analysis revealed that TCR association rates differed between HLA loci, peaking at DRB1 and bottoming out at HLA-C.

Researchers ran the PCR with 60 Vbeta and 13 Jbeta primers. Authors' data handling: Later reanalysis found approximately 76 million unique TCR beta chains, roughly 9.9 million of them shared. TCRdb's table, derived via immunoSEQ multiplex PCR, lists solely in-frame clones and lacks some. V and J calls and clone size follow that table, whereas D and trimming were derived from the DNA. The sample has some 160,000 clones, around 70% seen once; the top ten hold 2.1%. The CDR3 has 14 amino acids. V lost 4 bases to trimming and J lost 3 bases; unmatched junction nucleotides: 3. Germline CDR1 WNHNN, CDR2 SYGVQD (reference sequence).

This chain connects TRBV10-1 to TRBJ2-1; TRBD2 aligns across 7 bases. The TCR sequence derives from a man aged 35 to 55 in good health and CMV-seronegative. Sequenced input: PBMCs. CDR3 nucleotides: TGCGCCAGCAGTGCCAGCGGGGACTACAATGAGCAGTTCTTC. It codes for CASSASGDYNEQFF.